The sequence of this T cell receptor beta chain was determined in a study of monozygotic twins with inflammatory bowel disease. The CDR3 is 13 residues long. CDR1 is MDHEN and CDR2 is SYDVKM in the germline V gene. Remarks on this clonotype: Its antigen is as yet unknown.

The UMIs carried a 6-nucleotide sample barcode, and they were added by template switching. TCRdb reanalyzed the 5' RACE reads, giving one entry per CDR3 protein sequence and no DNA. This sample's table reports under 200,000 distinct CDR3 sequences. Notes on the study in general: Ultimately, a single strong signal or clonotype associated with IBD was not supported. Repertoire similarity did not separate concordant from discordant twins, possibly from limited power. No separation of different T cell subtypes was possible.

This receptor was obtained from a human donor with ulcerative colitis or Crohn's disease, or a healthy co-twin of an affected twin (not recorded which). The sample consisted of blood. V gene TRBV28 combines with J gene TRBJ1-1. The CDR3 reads CASSRVQTPEAFF.